Following are 30 T cell receptor beta chains from one sample sequenced in a study of T cells expressing NK-cell markers. TCRdb derives one entry per CDR3 protein from the 5' RACE reads, leaving out DNA. This listing includes over 150,000 distinct CDR3 sequences. The sequenced sample consisted of blood T cells: a sorted CD56 or NKG2C T cell subset, CD4+ or CD8+ T cells, or bulk PBMC T cells (not recorded which). These receptors were taken from a woman between 50 and 59 years old in good health.

V and J are TRBV20-1 and TRBJ2-7; TCRdb gives TRBD1 as the D gene, but with no DNA this cannot be confirmed. This CDR3 comprises 16 residues. Germline CDR1 is DFQATT and CDR2 is SNEGSKA (reference sequence). CDR3 sequence: CSARGRQGILTYEQYF.

The chain combines TRBV3-1 with TRBJ2-2; lacking DNA, the TRBD1 call made by TCRdb goes unchecked. CDR3 size: 16 residues. Germline V CDR1 and CDR2: LGHDT, YNNKEL (reference sequence). The CDR3 loop reads CASSSRAGAGGELFFF.

The chain employs TRBV5-6 and TRBJ1-3; TCRdb proposes TRBD1, but this gene call is untestable without DNA. CDR3 length: 15 amino acids. Germline CDR1 SGHDT, CDR2 YYEEEE. CDR3 sequence reads: CASSFGGLSGNTIYF. Variable domain in full (rest from reference TRBV5-6 and TRBJ1-3): DAGVTQSPTHLIKTRGQQVTLRCSPKSGHDTVSWYQQALGQGPQFIFQYYEEEERQRGNFPDRFSGHQFPNYSSELNVNALLLGDSALYLCASSFGGLSGNTIYFGEGSWLTVV.

CDR3 protein: CASSPRGSGRAPYVIQYF. V is TRBV7-9 and J is TRBJ2-4; the D call from TCRdb, TRBD2, cannot be confirmed without DNA. The CDR3 totals 18 residues. The germline V gene has CDR1 SEHNR and CDR2 FQNEAQ (reference sequence).

The chain employs TRBV7-9 and TRBJ2-7; TCRdb designates TRBD1, a call that cannot be tested without DNA. The CDR3 has 14 residues. Germline V gene data show CDR1 as SEHNR and CDR2 as FQNEAQ (reference sequence). The CDR3 protein is CASSAGTGPYEQYF.

The CDR3 reads CASSPRSPKAFF. The chain has TRBV11-3 and TRBJ1-1. CDR1 SGHNT and CDR2 YENEEA come from the germline V gene. The length of the CDR3 is 12 residues. Filled out from reference TRBV11-3 and TRBJ1-1, the complete variable domain reads EAGVVQSPRYKIIEKKQPVAFWCNPISGHNTLYWYLQNLGQGPELLIRYENEEAVDDSQLPKDRFSAERLKGVDSTLKIQPAELGDSAVYLCASSPRSPKAFFGQGTRLTVV.

This chain links TRBV6-5 with TRBJ1-5; as DNA is missing, the TRBD1 call by TCRdb cannot be tested. Germline V gene data show CDR1 as MNHEY and CDR2 as SVGAGI. The CDR3 covers 14 residues. The CDR3: CASSPDRDHQPQHF.

The CDR3 reads CASSFPLAGWDEQFF. J is TRBJ2-1 and V is TRBV11-2; as DNA is missing, the TRBD2 call by TCRdb cannot be tested. Germline CDR1 is SGHAT and CDR2 is FQNNGV. The CDR3 is 15 residues long.

The gene calls are TRBV27 and TRBJ2-1; the TRBD2 assignment by TCRdb is unverifiable without DNA. CDR1 and CDR2 (germline): MNHEY, SMNVEV (reference sequence). CDR3 size: 15 residues. The chain's CDR3 is CASSALAGATNEQFF.

V gene TRBV18 combines with J gene TRBJ2-1; lacking DNA, the TRBD2 call made by TCRdb goes unchecked. The V gene's germline CDR1 is KGHSH and CDR2 LQKENI. This CDR3 is 14 amino acids long. The CDR3: CASSISGNYNEQFF.

The chain has TRBV7-2 and TRBJ2-1; TCRdb's D gene call, TRBD1, goes unchecked for lack of DNA. This CDR3 has 16 residues. CDR1 is SGHTA and CDR2 is FQGNSA in the germline V gene. CDR3: CASSQTGVPLNNEQFF.

V and J are TRBV12-3 or TRBV12-4 and TRBJ2-2; absent DNA, TCRdb's TRBD1 call cannot be checked. The CDR3 is 13 residues long. CDR3 sequence reads: CASSLRGPGELFF.

The V gene is TRBV20-1, the J gene TRBJ2-7; the D gene TCRdb calls, TRBD1, cannot be checked with no DNA. Per germline, CDR1 DFQATT and CDR2 SNEGSKA (reference sequence). The CDR3 loop spans 16 amino acids. The CDR3 region is CSARSVGAGDSDEQYF.

The chain joins TRBV7-2 to TRBJ2-3; no DNA is available, so the TRBD2 call from TCRdb remains unchecked. The CDR3 is 14 amino acids. Per germline, CDR1 SGHTA and CDR2 FQGNSA. The CDR3 here is CASSPRLGGDTQYF. The entire variable domain, with the rest obtained from reference TRBV7-2 and TRBJ2-3, is as follows: GAGVSQSPSNKVTEKGKDVELRCDPISGHTALYWYRQSLGQGLEFLIYFQGNSAPDKSGLPSDRFSAERTGGSVSTLTIQRTQQEDSAVYLCASSPRLGGDTQYFGPGTRLTVL.

The chain carries TRBV29-1 and TRBJ2-7; the TCRdb call, TRBD1, lacks DNA for checking. Germline lookup yields CDR1 SQVTM and CDR2 ANQGSEA. The CDR3 totals 12 residues. CDR3 sequence: CSVIQGANEQYF.

The V gene is TRBV7-8, the J gene TRBJ2-2; TCRdb names TRBD1, which stays unverified in the absence of DNA. CDR1 and CDR2 from the germline V gene are SGHVS and FQNEAQ. This CDR3 spans 15 amino acids. CDR3 residues: CASSPMGLVTGELFF.

V and J are TRBV29-1 and TRBJ2-7; TCRdb picks TRBD1, but there is no DNA to check that call. The germline V gene encodes CDR1 SQVTM and CDR2 ANQGSEA. The CDR3 consists of 15 residues. The CDR3 sequence: CSVEDPGTGSAEQYF.

The chain couples TRBV4-2 to TRBJ2-7; the D call from TCRdb, TRBD2, cannot be confirmed without DNA. The CDR3 is 15 amino acids. Per germline, CDR1 LGHNA and CDR2 YNFKEQ. CDR3 sequence: CASSPVGDYIHEQYF.

This chain connects TRBV28 to TRBJ2-1; the TCRdb D gene call, TRBD1, has no DNA to confirm it. The CDR3 has 14 amino acids. Germline V CDR1 and CDR2: MDHEN, SYDVKM. The CDR3 here is CASSPSGQGNEQFF.

This chain connects TRBV7-9 to TRBJ2-2. CDR1 SEHNR and CDR2 FQNEAQ come from the germline V gene (reference sequence). This CDR3 comprises 12 residues. The CDR3 spells CASSSNTGELFF.

V and J are TRBV12-5 and TRBJ2-7. Germline V lookup: CDR1 LGHNT, CDR2 FRNRAP. CDR3 length: 11 residues. The CDR3 here is CASGLGDEQYF.

The chain links TRBV12-5 to TRBJ2-1; TCRdb lists TRBD2, though no DNA is available to test this call. Per the germline V gene, CDR1 is LGHNT and CDR2 is FRNRAP. This CDR3 has 15 residues. Here the CDR3 reads CASGPPLAGTNEQFF. The complete variable domain, with remaining parts taken from reference TRBV12-5 and TRBJ2-1, reads DARVTQTPRHKVTEMGQEVTMRCQPILGHNTVFWYRQTMMQGLELLAYFRNRAPLDDSGMPKDRFSAEMPDATLATLKIQPSEPRDSAVYFCASGPPLAGTNEQFFGPGTRLTVL.

This chain links TRBV20-1 with TRBJ2-2. There are 11 residues in the CDR3. Germline V CDR1 and CDR2: DFQATT, SNEGSKA (reference sequence). This CDR3 is CSASFYGELFF.

The chain has TRBV4-1 and TRBJ1-2. Germline CDR1 MGHRA, CDR2 YSYEKL. The CDR3 has 13 amino acids. The CDR3 region is CASSHSGGGGYTF.

CDR3 region: CASREGTQNTEAFF. V usage is TRBV9 and J usage is TRBJ1-1; the D gene TCRdb calls, TRBD1, cannot be checked with no DNA. This CDR3 is built from 14 residues. Germline values: CDR1 SGDLS, CDR2 YYNGEE.

This chain joins TRBV5-1 and TRBJ2-2; checking the TCRdb D call of TRBD1 is not possible without DNA. This CDR3 has 16 residues. Germline CDR1 reads SGHRS; CDR2 reads YFSETQ. Here the CDR3 reads CASSLVGTGHTGELFF. The entire variable domain, with the rest obtained from reference TRBV5-1 and TRBJ2-2, is as follows: KAGVTQTPRYLIKTRGQQVTLSCSPISGHRSVSWYQQTPGQGLQFLFEYFSETQRNKGNFPGRFSGRQFSNSRSEMNVSTLELGDSALYLCASSLVGTGHTGELFFGEGSRLTVL.

The chain combines TRBV5-1 with TRBJ1-2. Germline loops: CDR1 SGHRS, CDR2 YFSETQ. The length of the CDR3 is 15 residues. CDR3 residues: CASSLSPYEHYGYTF.

The chain has TRBV20-1 and TRBJ2-2; TCRdb reports TRBD1, a call that lacks DNA to check it against. The CDR3 totals 15 residues. CDR1 and CDR2 (germline): DFQATT, SNEGSKA (reference sequence). The CDR3 reads CSARGTPRYTGELFF.

V and J are TRBV11-2 and TRBJ2-1; TCRdb designates TRBD2, a call that cannot be tested without DNA. The V gene's germline CDR1 is SGHAT and CDR2 FQNNGV. The CDR3 extends over 15 amino acids. The CDR3 here is CASSLELGGDTEQFF.

The chain joins TRBV3-1 to TRBJ1-5; the D call from TCRdb, TRBD1, cannot be confirmed without DNA. The germline gives CDR1 LGHDT, CDR2 YNNKEL (reference sequence). The CDR3 spans 17 residues. The CDR3 here is CASSPYGQGSSDQPQHF.